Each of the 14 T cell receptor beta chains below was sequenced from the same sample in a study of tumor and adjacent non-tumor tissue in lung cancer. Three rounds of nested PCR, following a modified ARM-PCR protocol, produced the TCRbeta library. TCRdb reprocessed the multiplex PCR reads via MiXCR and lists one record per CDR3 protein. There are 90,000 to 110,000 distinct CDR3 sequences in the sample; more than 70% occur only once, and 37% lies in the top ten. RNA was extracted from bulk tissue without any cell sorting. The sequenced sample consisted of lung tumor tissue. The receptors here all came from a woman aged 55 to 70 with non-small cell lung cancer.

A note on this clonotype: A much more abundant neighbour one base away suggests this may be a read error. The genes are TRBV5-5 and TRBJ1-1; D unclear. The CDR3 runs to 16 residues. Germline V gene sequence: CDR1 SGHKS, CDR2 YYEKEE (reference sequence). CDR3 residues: CAGSLRSDPERTEAFF. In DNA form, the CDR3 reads TGTGCCGGCAGCTTGAGGTCCGACCCTGAGCGCACTGAAGCTTTCTTT.

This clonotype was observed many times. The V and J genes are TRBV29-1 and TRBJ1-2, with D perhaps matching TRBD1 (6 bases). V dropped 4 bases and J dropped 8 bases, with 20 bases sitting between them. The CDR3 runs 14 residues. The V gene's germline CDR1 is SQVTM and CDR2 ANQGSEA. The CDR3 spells CSVVGGIQGRGYTF. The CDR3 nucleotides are TGCAGCGTTGTAGGGGGAATTCAGGGACGGGGCTACACCTTC.

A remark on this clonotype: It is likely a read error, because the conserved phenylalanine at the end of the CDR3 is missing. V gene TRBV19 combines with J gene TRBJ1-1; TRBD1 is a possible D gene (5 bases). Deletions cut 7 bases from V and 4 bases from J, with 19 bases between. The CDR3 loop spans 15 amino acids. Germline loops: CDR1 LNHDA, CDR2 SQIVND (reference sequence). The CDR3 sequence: CASTNIGGLSTEAFI. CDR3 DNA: TGTGCCAGTACCAACATCGGGGGACTTAGCACTGAAGCTTTCATT.

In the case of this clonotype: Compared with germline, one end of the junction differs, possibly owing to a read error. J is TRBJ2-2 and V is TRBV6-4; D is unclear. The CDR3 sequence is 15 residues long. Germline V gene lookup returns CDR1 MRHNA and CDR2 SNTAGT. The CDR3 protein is CASSLQLENTGELFF. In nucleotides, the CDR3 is TGTGCCAGCAGTCTCCAGCTAGAGAACACAGGGGAGCTGTTTTTT.

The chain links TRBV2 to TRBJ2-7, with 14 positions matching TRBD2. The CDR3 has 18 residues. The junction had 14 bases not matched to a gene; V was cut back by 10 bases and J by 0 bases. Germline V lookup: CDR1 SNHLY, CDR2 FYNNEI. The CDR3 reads CANRSGTSGRGSSYEQYF. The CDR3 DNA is TGTGCCAACAGGTCCGGGACTAGCGGGAGAGGGAGCTCCTACGAGCAGTACTTC.

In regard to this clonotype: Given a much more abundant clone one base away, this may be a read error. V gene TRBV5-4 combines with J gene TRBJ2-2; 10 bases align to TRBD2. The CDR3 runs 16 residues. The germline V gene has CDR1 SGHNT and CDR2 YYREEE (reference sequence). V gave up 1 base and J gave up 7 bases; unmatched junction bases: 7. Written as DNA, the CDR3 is TGTGCCAGCAGCTTGCGGACTAGCGGATACAACGGGGAGCTGTTTTTT. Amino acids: CASSLRTSGYNGELFF.

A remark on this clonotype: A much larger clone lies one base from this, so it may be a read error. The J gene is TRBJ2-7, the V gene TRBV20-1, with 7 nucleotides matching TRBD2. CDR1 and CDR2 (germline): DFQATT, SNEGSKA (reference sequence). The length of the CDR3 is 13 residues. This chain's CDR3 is CNARDRTGGEQYF. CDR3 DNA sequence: TGCAATGCTAGAGATAGAACGGGGGGCGAGCAGTACTTC.

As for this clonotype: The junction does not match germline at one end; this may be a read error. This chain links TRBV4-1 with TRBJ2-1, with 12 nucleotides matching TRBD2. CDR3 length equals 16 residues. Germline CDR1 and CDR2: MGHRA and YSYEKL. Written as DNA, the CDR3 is TGCACCAGCAGCCGCCTAGCTAGCGGGGGGGCCAAGGAGCAGTTCTTC. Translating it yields CTSSRLASGGAKEQFF.

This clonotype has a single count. CDR3 loop: CASRDLTSGRSNTQYF. CDR3 DNA sequence: TGTGCCAGCAGGGATTTAACTAGCGGGAGGTCGAATACGCAGTATTTT. This rearrangement joins TRBV6-2 or TRBV6-3 to TRBJ2-3, with 12 bases identical to TRBD2. J lost 7 bases, V lost 6 bases, and 11 bases had no gene match. The CDR3 sequence is 16 residues long. From germline, CDR1 is MNHEY and CDR2 SVGEGT.

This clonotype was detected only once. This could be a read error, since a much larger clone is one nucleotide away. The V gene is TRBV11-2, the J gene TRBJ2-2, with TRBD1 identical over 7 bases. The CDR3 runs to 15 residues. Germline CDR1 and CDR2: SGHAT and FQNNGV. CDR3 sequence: CACSLQTGRTVELFF. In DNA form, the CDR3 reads TGTGCCTGCAGCTTACAGACAGGGCGCACCGTGGAGCTGTTTTTT.

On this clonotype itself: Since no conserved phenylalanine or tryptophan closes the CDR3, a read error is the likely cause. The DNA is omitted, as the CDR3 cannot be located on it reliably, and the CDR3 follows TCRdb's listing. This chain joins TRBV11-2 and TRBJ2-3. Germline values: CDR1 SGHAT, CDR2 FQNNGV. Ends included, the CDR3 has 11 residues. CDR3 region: CASSLTDTRYL.

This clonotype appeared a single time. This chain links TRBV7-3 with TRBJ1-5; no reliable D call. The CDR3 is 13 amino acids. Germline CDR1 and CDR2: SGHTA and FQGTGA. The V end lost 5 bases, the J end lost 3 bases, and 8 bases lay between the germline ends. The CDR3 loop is CASSRDINQPQHF. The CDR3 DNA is TGTGCCAGCAGCCGAGACATCAATCAGCCCCAGCATTTT.

This chain's CDR3 is CASSLGMGSGANVLTF. CDR3 nucleotides: TGTGCCAGCAGCCTAGGAATGGGTTCCGGGGCCAACGTCCTGACTTTC. The V gene is TRBV11-2, the J gene TRBJ2-6; D is unclear. The CDR3 length is 16 residues. The germline CDR1 and CDR2 sequences are SGHAT and FQNNGV. V was trimmed by 5 bases and J by 4 bases, leaving 15 bases between them.

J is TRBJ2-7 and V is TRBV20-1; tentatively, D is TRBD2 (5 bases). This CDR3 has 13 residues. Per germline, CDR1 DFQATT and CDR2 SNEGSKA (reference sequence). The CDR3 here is CSGLSRGLDEQYF. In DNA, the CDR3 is TGCAGCGGTTTGTCGAGAGGGTTGGACGAGCAGTACTTC.